This T cell receptor (beta chain) was sequenced in a study of identical twins. This CDR3 is 15 amino acids long. Trimming shortened V by 6 bases and J by 1 base, and 12 bases separated the two germline ends. In germline, CDR1 is KGHSH, CDR2 LQKENI. The authors used template switching to add a universal primer site and gave cDNA unique molecular identifiers. TCRdb recomputed calls from the 5' RACE reads with MiXCR, one row per CDR3 protein. The sample contains 450,000 to 500,000 distinct CDR3 sequences, roughly an eighth of which appear only once. Study conclusions and caveats: Models underestimated out-of-frame TCR alpha sharing in monozygotic twins.

This clonotype was detected a few times. Its specificity is not known. This same sample was also part of a study on yellow fever vaccine responses in identical twins.

The rearrangement uses TRBV18 and TRBJ2-2, with D possibly matching TRBD1 (5 bases). Specimen: CD4+ T cells sorted from blood. This receptor was taken from a woman aged 18 to 35 in good health. The CDR3 protein is CASSPLDMNTGELFF. Here the CDR3 DNA reads TGTGCCAGCTCCCCTTTGGACATGAACACCGGGGAGCTGTTTTTT. Combining the CDR3 with reference TRBV18 and TRBJ2-2 gives the whole variable domain NAGVMQNPRHLVRRRGQEARLRCSPMKGHSHVYWYRQLPEEGLKFMVYLQKENIIDESGMPKERFSAEFPKEGPSILRIQQVVRGDSAAYFCASSPLDMNTGELFFGEGSRLTVL.